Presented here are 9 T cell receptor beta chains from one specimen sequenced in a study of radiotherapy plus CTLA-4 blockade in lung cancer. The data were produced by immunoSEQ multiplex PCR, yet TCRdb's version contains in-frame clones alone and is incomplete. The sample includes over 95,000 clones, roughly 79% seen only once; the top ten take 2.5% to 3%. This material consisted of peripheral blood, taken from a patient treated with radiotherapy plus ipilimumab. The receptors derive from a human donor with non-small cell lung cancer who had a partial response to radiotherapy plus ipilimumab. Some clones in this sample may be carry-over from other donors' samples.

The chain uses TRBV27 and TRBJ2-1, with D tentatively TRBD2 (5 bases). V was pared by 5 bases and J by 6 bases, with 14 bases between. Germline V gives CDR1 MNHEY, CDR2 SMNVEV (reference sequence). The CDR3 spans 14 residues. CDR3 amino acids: CASSPRSLANEQFF. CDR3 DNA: TGTGCCAGCAGTCCCCGGAGCCTAGCCAATGAGCAGTTCTTC.

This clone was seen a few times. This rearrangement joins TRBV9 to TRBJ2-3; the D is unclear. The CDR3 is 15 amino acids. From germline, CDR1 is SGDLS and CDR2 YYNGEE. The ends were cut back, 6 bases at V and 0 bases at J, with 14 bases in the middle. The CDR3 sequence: CASNYVGGSTDTQYF. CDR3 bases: TGTGCCAGCAACTACGTCGGCGGCAGCACAGATACGCAGTATTTT.

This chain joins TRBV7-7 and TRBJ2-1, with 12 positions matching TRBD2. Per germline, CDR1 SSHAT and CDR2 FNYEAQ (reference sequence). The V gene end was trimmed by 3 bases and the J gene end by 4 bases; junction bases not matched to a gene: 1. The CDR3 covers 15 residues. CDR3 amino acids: CASSLGTSGYNEQFF. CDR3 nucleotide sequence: TGTGCCAGCAGCTTGGGGACTAGCGGGTACAATGAGCAGTTCTTC.

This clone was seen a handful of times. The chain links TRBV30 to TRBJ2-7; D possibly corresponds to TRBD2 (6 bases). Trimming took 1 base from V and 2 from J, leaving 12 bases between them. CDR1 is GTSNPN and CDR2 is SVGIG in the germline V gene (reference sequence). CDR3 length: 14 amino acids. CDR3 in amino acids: CAWSGGVIPYEQYF. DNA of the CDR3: TGTGCCTGGAGTGGGGGGGTAATCCCCTACGAGCAGTACTTC.

In DNA, the CDR3 is TGTGCCAGCAGTCAGAAGAACACCGGGGAGCTGTTTTTT. Encoded protein: CASSQKNTGELFF. The chain links TRBV6-6 to TRBJ2-2; D is ambiguous. Per germline, CDR1 MNHNY and CDR2 SVGAGI (reference sequence). Trimming took off 5 bases at V and 1 base at J, with 5 bases between the two ends. The CDR3 totals 13 residues.

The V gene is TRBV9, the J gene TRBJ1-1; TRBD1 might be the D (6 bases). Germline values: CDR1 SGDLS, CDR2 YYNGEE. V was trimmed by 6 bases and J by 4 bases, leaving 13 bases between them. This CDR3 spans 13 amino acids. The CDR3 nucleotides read TGTGCCAGCACCCAGGGGACGGGCACTGAAGCTTTCTTT. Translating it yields CASTQGTGTEAFF.

The CDR3 reads CASSLWGRSTDTQYF. CDR3 nucleotide sequence: TGTGCCAGCAGCTTATGGGGCCGAAGCACAGATACGCAGTATTTT. V and J are TRBV7-3 and TRBJ2-3; TRBD1 might be the D (5 bases). CDR1 SGHTA and CDR2 FQGTGA come from the germline V gene. The V gene lost 2 bases and the J gene lost 0 bases, with 9 bases spanning the gap. The CDR3 totals 15 residues.

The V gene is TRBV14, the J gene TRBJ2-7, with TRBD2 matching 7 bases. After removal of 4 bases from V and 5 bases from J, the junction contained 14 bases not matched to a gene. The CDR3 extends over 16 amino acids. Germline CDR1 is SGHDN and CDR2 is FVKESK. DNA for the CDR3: TGTGCCAGCAGCCGCCGTCGGGAGGCCCGTCTCAACGAGCAGTACTTC. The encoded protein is CASSRRREARLNEQYF.

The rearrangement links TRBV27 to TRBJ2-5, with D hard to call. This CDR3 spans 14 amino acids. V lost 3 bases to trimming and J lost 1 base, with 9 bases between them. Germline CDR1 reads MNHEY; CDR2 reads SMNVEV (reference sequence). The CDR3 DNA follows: TGTGCCAGCAGTTTTGCGCCTCCCCAAGAGACCCAGTACTTC. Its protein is CASSFAPPQETQYF.